The rows below give T cell receptor beta chains drawn from one sample of a study of blood T cells in healthy people across ages. TCRdb redid the calling of the 5' RACE reads with MiXCR, one entry per CDR3 protein. The sample lists approximately 2,000,000 distinct CDR3 sequences; approximately 39% were seen once. The source material was blood. The receptors originated from a human donor in good health. Each CDR3 is given with its conserved first and last residue. Each record gives: CDR3 DNA, CDR3 protein, clone size, D gene, J gene, V gene, CDR3 length. A D gene is named only where the DNA matches it firmly. Clone size is stated in some rows and not others, as once, few, many or a class when expanded.

cdr3_nt: TGTGCCAGCAGCCGTCCTCTAGCGAGCGAGCAGTTCTTC; cdr3_aa: CASSRPLASEQFF; clone_size: -; d_call: -; j_call: TRBJ2-1; v_call: TRBV5-6; cdr3_length: 13
cdr3_nt: TGTGCCAGCAGTCGACGGGACAGCTCCTCTGGGGCCAACGTCCTGACTTTC; cdr3_aa: CASSRRDSSSGANVLTF; clone_size: many; d_call: TRBD1; j_call: TRBJ2-6; v_call: TRBV12-3/TRBV12-4; cdr3_length: 17
cdr3_nt: TGTGCCAGCACCCTGGGCCTTAATGAAAAACTGTTTTTT; cdr3_aa: CASTLGLNEKLFF; clone_size: -; d_call: -; j_call: TRBJ1-4; v_call: TRBV12-3/TRBV12-4; cdr3_length: 13
cdr3_nt: TGTGCCACCAGCAGAGCGAATGGGGACGAGCAGTACTTC; cdr3_aa: CATSRANGDEQYF; clone_size: -; d_call: -; j_call: TRBJ2-7; v_call: TRBV15; cdr3_length: 13
cdr3_nt: TGTGCCAGCAGTCCCCAGGGGACGCCGGGCGGCTACACCTTC; cdr3_aa: CASSPQGTPGGYTF; clone_size: few; d_call: -; j_call: TRBJ1-2; v_call: TRBV12-3/TRBV12-4; cdr3_length: 14
cdr3_nt: TGTGCCATCAGTGACGGTAGCGGCGGGACCCAGTACTTC; cdr3_aa: CAISDGSGGTQYF; clone_size: few; d_call: -; j_call: TRBJ2-5; v_call: TRBV10-3; cdr3_length: 13
cdr3_nt: TGTGCCAGCAGCTTACTAGGGGCCCTGGAGGGAGATACGCAGTATTTT; cdr3_aa: CASSLLGALEGDTQYF; clone_size: few; d_call: -; j_call: TRBJ2-3; v_call: TRBV5-4; cdr3_length: 16
cdr3_nt: TGTGCCAGCAGCTTCCCGAGTGACTATGGCTACACCTTC; cdr3_aa: CASSFPSDYGYTF; clone_size: once; d_call: -; j_call: TRBJ1-2; v_call: TRBV7-2; cdr3_length: 13
cdr3_nt: TGCAGCGTTGAAGAAAGTCAAGCGGGGGTGGACGATGAGCAGTTCTTC; cdr3_aa: CSVEESQAGVDDEQFF; clone_size: -; d_call: TRBD2; j_call: TRBJ2-1; v_call: TRBV29-1; cdr3_length: 16
cdr3_nt: TGTGCCATCAGGGTGTTAGCGGGACAGAACAATGAGCAGTTCTTC; cdr3_aa: CAIRVLAGQNNEQFF; clone_size: few; d_call: -; j_call: TRBJ2-1; v_call: TRBV10-3; cdr3_length: 15
cdr3_nt: TGCAGCGTTACACCCGTACACTCCTACGAGCAGTACTTC; cdr3_aa: CSVTPVHSYEQYF; clone_size: -; d_call: -; j_call: TRBJ2-7; v_call: TRBV29-1; cdr3_length: 13
cdr3_nt: TGTGCCAGCAGCTTTCGGCTAGCGGGGTACGAGCAGTACTTC; cdr3_aa: CASSFRLAGYEQYF; clone_size: -; d_call: TRBD2; j_call: TRBJ2-7; v_call: TRBV7-2; cdr3_length: 14
cdr3_nt: TGTGCCAGCAGCGGAGGGACAGGGGCTATCTCCTACAATGAGCAGTTCTTC; cdr3_aa: CASSGGTGAISYNEQFF; clone_size: -; d_call: TRBD1; j_call: TRBJ2-1; v_call: TRBV7-9; cdr3_length: 17
cdr3_nt: TGTGCCAGCAGTTACGGGTCGGAGGGGATGAATCAGCCCCAGCATTTT; cdr3_aa: CASSYGSEGMNQPQHF; clone_size: -; d_call: -; j_call: TRBJ1-5; v_call: TRBV6-6; cdr3_length: 16
cdr3_nt: TGCAGTGCTAGCCCGACTAGCGGATCTCTGGGGACCCAGTACTTC; cdr3_aa: CSASPTSGSLGTQYF; clone_size: -; d_call: TRBD2; j_call: TRBJ2-5; v_call: TRBV20-1; cdr3_length: 15
cdr3_nt: TGCAGCTCGGGACAGGGTTACAATGAGCAGTTCTTC; cdr3_aa: CSSGQGYNEQFF; clone_size: few; d_call: TRBD1; j_call: TRBJ2-1; v_call: TRBV29-1; cdr3_length: 12
cdr3_nt: TGCGCCAGCAGCGCGTCAGGGTTGGGCTATGGCTACACCTTC; cdr3_aa: CASSASGLGYGYTF; clone_size: few; d_call: -; j_call: TRBJ1-2; v_call: TRBV4-1; cdr3_length: 14
cdr3_nt: TGTGCCAGCAGCTTAGAGGAAGGAGGCTACACCTTC; cdr3_aa: CASSLEEGGYTF; clone_size: few; d_call: -; j_call: TRBJ1-2; v_call: TRBV7-2; cdr3_length: 12
cdr3_nt: TGTGCCAGCAGCCCGGACAGGGGGTTCTATGGCTACACCTTC; cdr3_aa: CASSPDRGFYGYTF; clone_size: many; d_call: TRBD1; j_call: TRBJ1-2; v_call: TRBV7-9; cdr3_length: 14
cdr3_nt: TGTGCCAGCAGCTTAAACACACGCTACGAGCAGTACTTC; cdr3_aa: CASSLNTRYEQYF; clone_size: once; d_call: -; j_call: TRBJ2-7; v_call: TRBV13; cdr3_length: 13
cdr3_nt: TGTGCCACCAGCAACTACTCAGAAGCAAGGGGGTACCAAGAGACCCAGTACTTC; cdr3_aa: CATSNYSEARGYQETQYF; clone_size: -; d_call: -; j_call: TRBJ2-5; v_call: TRBV15; cdr3_length: 18
cdr3_nt: TGTGCCAGCAGCACGACATCTGCCAACGAGCAGTACTTC; cdr3_aa: CASSTTSANEQYF; clone_size: -; d_call: -; j_call: TRBJ2-7; v_call: TRBV12-3/TRBV12-4; cdr3_length: 13
cdr3_nt: TGCAGCGTTGAATCACAGGCTTCCTACGAGCAGTACTTC; cdr3_aa: CSVESQASYEQYF; clone_size: few; d_call: -; j_call: TRBJ2-7; v_call: TRBV29-1; cdr3_length: 13
cdr3_nt: TGCAGTGCTAGGCCACCGGGACAGGCGGACGAGCAGTACTTC; cdr3_aa: CSARPPGQADEQYF; clone_size: -; d_call: TRBD1; j_call: TRBJ2-7; v_call: TRBV20-1; cdr3_length: 14
cdr3_nt: TGTGCCAGCAGCGGCAGTCTTTCCGGGGATTTGAACACTGAAGCTTTCTTT; cdr3_aa: CASSGSLSGDLNTEAFF; clone_size: -; d_call: -; j_call: TRBJ1-1; v_call: TRBV7-9; cdr3_length: 17
cdr3_nt: TGTGCTAGTGAGAGGGGCGAGCACCCCTACGAGCAGTACTTC; cdr3_aa: CASERGEHPYEQYF; clone_size: few; d_call: -; j_call: TRBJ2-7; v_call: TRBV12-5; cdr3_length: 14
cdr3_nt: TGCAGTGCCTACGGGACCCAAGGAATTACCTACGAGCAGTACTTC; cdr3_aa: CSAYGTQGITYEQYF; clone_size: -; d_call: -; j_call: TRBJ2-7; v_call: TRBV20-1; cdr3_length: 15
cdr3_nt: TGTGCCAGCAGCCTTGACGGCACCTACAATGAGCAGTTCTTC; cdr3_aa: CASSLDGTYNEQFF; clone_size: many; d_call: -; j_call: TRBJ2-1; v_call: TRBV5-5; cdr3_length: 14
cdr3_nt: TGTGCCAGCATGTTAGGGCTAGCGGGAGTCCGGGAGCAGTTCTTC; cdr3_aa: CASMLGLAGVREQFF; clone_size: once; d_call: TRBD2; j_call: TRBJ2-1; v_call: TRBV7-9; cdr3_length: 15
cdr3_nt: TGTGCCAGCAGTCGACACGGGCAAGAGACCCAGTACTTC; cdr3_aa: CASSRHGQETQYF; clone_size: -; d_call: -; j_call: TRBJ2-5; v_call: TRBV6-6; cdr3_length: 13
cdr3_nt: TGTGCCAGCAGCCAAGATCCCGGGGACAAAAACATTCAGTACTTC; cdr3_aa: CASSQDPGDKNIQYF; clone_size: -; d_call: -; j_call: TRBJ2-4; v_call: TRBV3-1; cdr3_length: 15
cdr3_nt: TGTGCCAGCAGCTTGCAGACAGGGTTGAACACTGAAGCTTTCTTT; cdr3_aa: CASSLQTGLNTEAFF; clone_size: -; d_call: TRBD1; j_call: TRBJ1-1; v_call: TRBV5-6; cdr3_length: 15
cdr3_nt: TGTGCCAGCAGCTTAGGGGTTGGGCAAAATGGCTACACCTTC; cdr3_aa: CASSLGVGQNGYTF; clone_size: few; d_call: -; j_call: TRBJ1-2; v_call: TRBV7-9; cdr3_length: 14
cdr3_nt: TGCAGTGCTAGAGATCAGCTAGCGGGGGATGGTGATACGCAGTATTTT; cdr3_aa: CSARDQLAGDGDTQYF; clone_size: -; d_call: TRBD2; j_call: TRBJ2-3; v_call: TRBV20-1; cdr3_length: 16
cdr3_nt: TGTGCCAGCAAAGGGTGGAGTGCGGCAGAGGCATATGGCTACACCTTC; cdr3_aa: CASKGWSAAEAYGYTF; clone_size: few; d_call: -; j_call: TRBJ1-2; v_call: TRBV6-2/TRBV6-3; cdr3_length: 16
cdr3_nt: TGTGCCAGCAGCCTACTAGCACATACGCAGTATTTT; cdr3_aa: CASSLLAHTQYF; clone_size: few; d_call: -; j_call: TRBJ2-3; v_call: TRBV7-2; cdr3_length: 12
cdr3_nt: TGCAGTGCTAGGGGACTAGCGGGGGGCCCGAGCTCCCACAATGAGCAGTTCTTC; cdr3_aa: CSARGLAGGPSSHNEQFF; clone_size: -; d_call: TRBD2; j_call: TRBJ2-1; v_call: TRBV20-1; cdr3_length: 18
cdr3_nt: TGTGCCAGCAGCCCACGCCCCGTCTATGGCTACACCTTC; cdr3_aa: CASSPRPVYGYTF; clone_size: -; d_call: -; j_call: TRBJ1-2; v_call: TRBV7-2; cdr3_length: 13
cdr3_nt: TGTGCCAGCAGCTTAGCCCCCCCATTTTCGCTAGCGGGGGGGCGGGGAGCCAAAAACATTCAGTACTTC; cdr3_aa: CASSLAPPFSLAGGRGAKNIQYF; clone_size: -; d_call: TRBD2; j_call: TRBJ2-4; v_call: TRBV7-2; cdr3_length: 23